This T cell receptor beta chain was sequenced for a study of blood T cell repertoires in COVID-19. For the study at large: The United States, Italy and Spain provided the acute and convalescent COVID-19 samples. T cells, B-cell-depleted T cells, or PBMCs provided the cDNA or gDNA that served as material.

Trimming left V 3 bases short and J 10 bases short, with 16 bases between. CDR1 and CDR2 (germline): KGHSH, LQKENI. The CDR3 totals 15 residues. Original data processing: Reference gene primers were amplified, and this amplification served to estimate nucleated cell counts. Sequencing was performed with immunoSEQ multiplex PCR; in TCRdb, only in-frame clones are kept and a portion is missing. Clone size and the V and J calls come from that table; the DNA yielded D and trimming. Seen here are about 33,000 clones, about nine tenths observed once, and the top ten hold just over 20%. This clone was detected a few times.

Sequencing used peripheral blood. This receptor was taken from a man aged 60 to 75 with acute or convalescent COVID-19. The rearrangement links TRBV18 to TRBJ1-6, with D possibly TRBD1 on 6 matching bases. For the CDR3, the DNA is TGTGCCAGCTCACCCGAGACAGGACCAAACTCACCCCTCCACTTT. It codes for CASSPETGPNSPLHF.